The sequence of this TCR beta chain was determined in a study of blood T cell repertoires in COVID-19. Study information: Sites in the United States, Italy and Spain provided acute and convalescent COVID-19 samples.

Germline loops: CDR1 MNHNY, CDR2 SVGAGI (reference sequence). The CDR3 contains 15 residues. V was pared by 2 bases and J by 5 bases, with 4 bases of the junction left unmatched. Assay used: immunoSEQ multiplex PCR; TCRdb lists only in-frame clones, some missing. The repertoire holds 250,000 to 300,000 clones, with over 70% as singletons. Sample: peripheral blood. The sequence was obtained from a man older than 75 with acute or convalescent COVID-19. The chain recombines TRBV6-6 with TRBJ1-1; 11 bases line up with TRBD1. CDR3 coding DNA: TGTGCCAGCAGTTACCGGGGACAGGGGGGGACTGAAGCTTTCTTT. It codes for CASSYRGQGGTEAFF.